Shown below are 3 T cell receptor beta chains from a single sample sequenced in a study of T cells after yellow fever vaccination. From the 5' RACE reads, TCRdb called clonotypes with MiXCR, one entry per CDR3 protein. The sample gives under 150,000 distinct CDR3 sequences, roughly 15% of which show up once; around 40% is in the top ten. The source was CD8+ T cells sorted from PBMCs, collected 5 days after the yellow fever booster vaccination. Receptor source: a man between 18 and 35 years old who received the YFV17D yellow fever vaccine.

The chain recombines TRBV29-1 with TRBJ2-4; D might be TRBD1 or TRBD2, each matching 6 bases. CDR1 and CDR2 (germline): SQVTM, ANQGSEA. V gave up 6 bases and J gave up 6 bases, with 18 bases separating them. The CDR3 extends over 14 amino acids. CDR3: CSVTGAGSSNIQYF. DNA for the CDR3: TGCAGCGTCACGGGGGCAGGGTCGTCAAACATTCAGTACTTC.

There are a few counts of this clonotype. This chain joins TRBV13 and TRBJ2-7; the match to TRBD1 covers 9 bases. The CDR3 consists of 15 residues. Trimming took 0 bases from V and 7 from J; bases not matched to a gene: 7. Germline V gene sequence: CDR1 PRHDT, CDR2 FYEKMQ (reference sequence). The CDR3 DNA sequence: TGTGCCAGCAGCTTAGGCGGCGGGACAGGGCTAGAGCAGTACGTC. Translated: CASSLGGGTGLEQYV.

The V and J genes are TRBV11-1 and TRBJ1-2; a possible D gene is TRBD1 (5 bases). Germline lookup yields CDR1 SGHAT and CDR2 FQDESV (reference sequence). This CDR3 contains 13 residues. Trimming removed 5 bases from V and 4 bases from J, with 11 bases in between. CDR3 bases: TGTGCCAGCAGCCCACAGGAAATCTATGGCTACACCTTC. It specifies CASSPQEIYGYTF.